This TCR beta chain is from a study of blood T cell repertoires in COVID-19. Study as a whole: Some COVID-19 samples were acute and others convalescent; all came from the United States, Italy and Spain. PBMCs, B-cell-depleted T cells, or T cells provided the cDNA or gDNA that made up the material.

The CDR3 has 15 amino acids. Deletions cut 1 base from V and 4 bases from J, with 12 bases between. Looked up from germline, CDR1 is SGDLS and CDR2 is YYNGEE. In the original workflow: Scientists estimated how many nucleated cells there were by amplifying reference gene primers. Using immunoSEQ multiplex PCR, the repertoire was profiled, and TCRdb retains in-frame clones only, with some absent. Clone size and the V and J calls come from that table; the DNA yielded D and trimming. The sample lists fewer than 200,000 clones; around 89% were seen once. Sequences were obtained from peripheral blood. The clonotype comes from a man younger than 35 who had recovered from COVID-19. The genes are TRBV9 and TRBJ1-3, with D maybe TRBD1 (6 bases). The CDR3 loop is CASSVSGALGNTIYF. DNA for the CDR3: TGTGCCAGCAGCGTATCAGGGGCGCTGGGAAACACCATATATTTT. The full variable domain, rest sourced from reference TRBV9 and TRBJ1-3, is DSGVTQTPKHLITATGQRVTLRCSPRSGDLSVYWYQQSLDQGLQFLIQYYNGEERAKGNILERFSAQQFPDLHSELNLSSLELGDSALYFCASSVSGALGNTIYFGEGSWLTVV.